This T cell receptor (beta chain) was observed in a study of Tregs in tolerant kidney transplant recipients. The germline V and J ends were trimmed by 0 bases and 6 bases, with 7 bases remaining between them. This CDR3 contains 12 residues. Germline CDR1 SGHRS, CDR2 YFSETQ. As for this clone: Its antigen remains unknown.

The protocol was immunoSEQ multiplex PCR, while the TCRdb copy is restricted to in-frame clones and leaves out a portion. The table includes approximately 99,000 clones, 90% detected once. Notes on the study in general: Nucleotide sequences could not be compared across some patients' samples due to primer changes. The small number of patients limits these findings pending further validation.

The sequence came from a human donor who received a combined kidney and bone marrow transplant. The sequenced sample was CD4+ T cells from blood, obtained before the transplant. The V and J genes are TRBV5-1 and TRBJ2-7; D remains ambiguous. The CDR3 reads CASSLDGGEQYF. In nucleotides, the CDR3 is TGCGCCAGCAGCTTGGACGGCGGCGAGCAGTACTTC.